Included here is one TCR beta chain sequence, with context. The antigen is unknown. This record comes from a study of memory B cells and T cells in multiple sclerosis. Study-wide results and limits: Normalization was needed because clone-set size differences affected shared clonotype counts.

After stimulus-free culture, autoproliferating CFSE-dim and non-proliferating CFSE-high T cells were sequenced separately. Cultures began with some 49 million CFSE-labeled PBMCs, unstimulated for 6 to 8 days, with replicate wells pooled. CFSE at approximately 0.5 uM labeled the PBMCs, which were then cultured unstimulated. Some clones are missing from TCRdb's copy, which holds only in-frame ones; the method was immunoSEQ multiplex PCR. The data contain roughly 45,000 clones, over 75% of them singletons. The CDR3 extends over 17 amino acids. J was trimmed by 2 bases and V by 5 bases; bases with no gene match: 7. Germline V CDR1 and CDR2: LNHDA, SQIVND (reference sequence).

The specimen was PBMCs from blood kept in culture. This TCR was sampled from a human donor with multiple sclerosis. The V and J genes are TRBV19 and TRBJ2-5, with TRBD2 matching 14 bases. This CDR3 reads CASSPSGLAGGQETQYF. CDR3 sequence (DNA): TGTGCCAGTAGTCCTTCAGGACTAGCGGGGGGTCAAGAGACCCAGTACTTC.